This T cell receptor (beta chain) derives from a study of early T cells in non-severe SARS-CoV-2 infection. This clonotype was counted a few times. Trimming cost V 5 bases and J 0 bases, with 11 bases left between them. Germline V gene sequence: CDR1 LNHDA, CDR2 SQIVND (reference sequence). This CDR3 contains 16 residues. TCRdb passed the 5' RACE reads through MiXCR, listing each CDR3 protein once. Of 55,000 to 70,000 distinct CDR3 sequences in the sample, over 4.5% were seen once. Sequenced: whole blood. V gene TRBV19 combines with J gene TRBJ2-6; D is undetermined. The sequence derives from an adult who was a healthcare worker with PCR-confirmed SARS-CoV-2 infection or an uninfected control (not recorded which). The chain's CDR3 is CASSGGRSSGANVLTF. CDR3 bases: TGTGCCAGTAGTGGTGGACGAAGCTCTGGGGCCAACGTCCTGACTTTC. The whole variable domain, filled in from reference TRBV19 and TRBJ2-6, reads DGGITQSPKYLFRKEGQNVTLSCEQNLNHDAMYWYRQDPGQGLRLIYYSQIVNDFQKGDIAEGYSVSREKKESFPLTVTSAQKNPTAFYLCASSGGRSSGANVLTFGAGSRLTVL.